This T cell receptor (beta chain) was identified during a study of OX40 agonist ivuxolimab in advanced cancers. Study overall: Clinicians treated patients with ivuxolimab, an agonistic anti-OX40 (CD134) antibody.

Produced via immunoSEQ multiplex PCR; TCRdb's table is partial and in-frame only. The table shows about 78,000 clones, with roughly 93% occurring only once. Study-wide results and limits: The specificity for antigen of the expanded peripheral T cells was not determined. There was clonal expansion of CD4+ and CD8+ blood T cells by week 6 at 0.1 to 3.0 mg/kg. Expanded clones were, on average, more numerous in CD8+ T cells than in CD4+.

The table lists this clone with a count of one. The antigen remains undetermined. This CDR3 has 14 amino acids. CDR1 and CDR2 (germline): MGHRA, YSYEKL. V was shortened by 4 bases and J by 2 bases, with 10 bases between the two germline ends. This clonotype was sampled from an adult with an advanced solid tumor such as melanoma, head and neck, liver or kidney cancer. This chain joins TRBV4-1 and TRBJ2-3, with D perhaps given as TRBD1 or TRBD2 (5 bases each). The input for sequencing was CD4+ or CD8+ T cells sorted from blood, taken in a trial of the OX40 agonist ivuxolimab. The CDR3 sequence is CASSLGTVTDTQYF. CDR3 coding DNA: TGCGCCAGCAGCCTCGGGACCGTCACAGATACGCAGTATTTT.